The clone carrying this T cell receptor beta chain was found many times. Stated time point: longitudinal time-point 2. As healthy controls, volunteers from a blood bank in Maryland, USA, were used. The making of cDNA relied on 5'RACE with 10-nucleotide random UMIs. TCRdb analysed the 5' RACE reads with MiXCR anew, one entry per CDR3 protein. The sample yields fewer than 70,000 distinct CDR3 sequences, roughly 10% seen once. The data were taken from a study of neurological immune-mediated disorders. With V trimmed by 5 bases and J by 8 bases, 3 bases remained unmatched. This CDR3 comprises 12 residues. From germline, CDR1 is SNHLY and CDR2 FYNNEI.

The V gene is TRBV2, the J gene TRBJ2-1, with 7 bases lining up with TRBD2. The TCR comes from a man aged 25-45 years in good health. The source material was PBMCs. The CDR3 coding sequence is TGTGCCAGCAGTCGGGGGAGGGATGAGCAGTTCTTC. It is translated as CASSRGRDEQFF.